The sample holds many counts of the clone carrying this T cell receptor (beta chain). The antigen is unknown. The sample comes from a study of T cells in Graves' hyperthyroidism and ophthalmopathy. V dropped 6 bases and J dropped 5; count of bases not matched to a gene: 9. CDR1 is MNHEY, CDR2 SMNVEV, per germline (reference sequence). The CDR3 loop spans 15 amino acids. Amplified TCR beta CDR3 regions came from RNA transcripts. Primed by the HTBI set, a first-round RT-PCR was run on the TCR CDR3. TCRdb re-called the multiplex PCR reads through MiXCR, storing one row per CDR3 protein. This sample yields under 350,000 distinct CDR3 sequences, of which around 23% are seen a single time; over 45% belongs to the top ten. Study results and caveats: Blood also contained most expanded thyroid clonotypes above 0.001.

The rearrangement joins TRBV27 to TRBJ1-1, with TRBD1 matching 10 bases. Sample: blood. The receptor was isolated from a woman between 45 and 60 years old with Graves' hyperthyroidism. The CDR3 sequence is CASSSRQGAVTEAFF. The CDR3 bases are TGTGCCAGCAGCTCCCGACAGGGGGCTGTGACTGAAGCTTTCTTT.